What follows is one T cell receptor (beta chain) and its context. The antigen is not known. Collection of ten milliliters of peripheral blood was performed for each donor. Extractions gave at least 6 micrograms of total RNA per sample. This sample stems from a study of blood T cells in healthy people across ages. Regarding the study as a whole: Among T cells, TCR beta diversity per million cells dropped roughly linearly as age rose.

Using a J-beta primer mix together with a sample-barcoded 5' primer, a second PCR was run for about 6 to 11 cycles. TCRdb ran MiXCR on the 5' RACE reads and lists one entry per CDR3 protein. The sample lists about 1.1 million distinct CDR3 sequences, more than 30% occurring once. The germline V gene encodes CDR1 SGHDN and CDR2 FVKESK. With 6 bases removed from V and 1 base from J, the gap between germline ends came to 13 bases. The CDR3 runs 14 residues. The receptor was derived from a man aged 18 to 29 in good health. This chain joins TRBV14 and TRBJ2-7; D might be TRBD2 (6 bases). Sequenced input: blood. CDR3 protein: CASREDGRSYEQYF. For the CDR3, the DNA is TGTGCCAGCAGAGAGGACGGGAGATCCTACGAGCAGTACTTC.